This TCR beta chain was retrieved from a study of shared clonotypes between healthy human individuals. Germline V gene lookup returns CDR1 SGHTA and CDR2 FQGTGA. This CDR3 spans 14 amino acids. J gave up 5 bases and V 4 bases, and 6 bases lay outside the gene matches. Profiled with immunoSEQ multiplex PCR; TCRdb holds only in-frame clones, not every one. The table has about 980,000 clones, over 60% seen once. The specimen was memory CD4+ T cells sorted from blood. Subset here: CD45RA-negative fraction. This TCR was recovered from a young man in good health. V gene TRBV7-3 combines with J gene TRBJ2-7; the match to TRBD1 covers 9 bases. The CDR3 here is CASSSPGQGNEQYF. The CDR3 nucleotides are TGTGCCAGCAGCTCCCCCGGACAGGGGAACGAGCAGTACTTC.